Below, 23 T cell receptor beta chains from the same sample are listed, as sequenced in a study of somatic mutations in cytotoxic T cells in rheumatoid arthritis. The table came from immunoSEQ multiplex PCR; TCRdb's copy has only in-frame clones and leaves some out. Of roughly 12,000 clones detected, 80% appear once; the ten largest clones hold roughly 13%. The sequenced sample was CD8+ T cells sorted from blood. The receptors here all came from a man aged 50 to 59 in good health.

The chain uses TRBV10-2 and TRBJ1-2, with D unclear. Between the trimmed V and J ends, which lost 6 bases and 5 bases, there was a span of 13 bases. Germline V gene data show CDR1 as WSHSY and CDR2 as SAAADI. The CDR3 totals 13 residues. The CDR3 nucleotides are TGCGCCAGCAGGGAGGGTTTTAAGTATGGCTACACCTTC. Protein: CASREGFKYGYTF.

This chain connects TRBV19 to TRBJ1-3; tentative D call: TRBD1 (6 bases). The V gene's germline CDR1 is LNHDA and CDR2 SQIVND (reference sequence). Deletions cut 4 bases from V and 4 bases from J, with 14 bases between. The CDR3 is 15 residues long. CDR3 sequence (DNA): TGTGCCAGTAGTACGATTCACAGGGACGGAAACACCATATATTTT. Encoded protein: CASSTIHRDGNTIYF.

The gene calls are TRBV9 and TRBJ2-1, with 9 bases that match TRBD1. V lost 0 bases, J lost 6 bases, and 7 bases stayed unmatched. This CDR3 contains 16 residues. Germline CDR1 and CDR2: SGDLS and YYNGEE. The CDR3 DNA sequence: TGTGCCAGCAGCGTAGCCAGGACAGGGGCGAGCAATGAGCAGTTCTTC. Protein: CASSVARTGASNEQFF.

The chain uses TRBV7-9 and TRBJ2-1; D is possibly TRBD2 (7 bases). Germline values: CDR1 SEHNR, CDR2 FQNEAQ (reference sequence). The CDR3 totals 13 residues. The CDR3 DNA reads as TGTGCGGCGACGGGGGGCAGCCACAATGAGCAGTTCTTC. Protein sequence: CAATGGSHNEQFF.

The V gene is TRBV7-9, the J gene TRBJ2-1, with D tentatively TRBD2 (5 bases). The V gene lost 1 base and the J gene lost 3 bases, with 10 bases spanning the gap. Germline V gene sequence: CDR1 SEHNR, CDR2 FQNEAQ (reference sequence). This CDR3 contains 15 residues. The DNA for the CDR3 is TGTGCCAGCAGCTTAGGCCACGGGATCTACAATGAGCAGTTCTTC. Protein sequence: CASSLGHGIYNEQFF.

This sequence joins TRBV15 and TRBJ1-6, with D possibly matching TRBD1 (5 bases). Per the germline V gene, CDR1 is LNHNV and CDR2 is YYDKDF (reference sequence). The V and J ends lost 1 base and 4 bases respectively, with 5 bases between them. The CDR3 spans 14 residues. CDR3 loop: CATSRAGYNSPLHF. In DNA, the CDR3 is TGTGCCACCAGCAGAGCAGGGTATAATTCACCCCTCCACTTT. The complete variable domain, with remaining parts taken from reference TRBV15 and TRBJ1-6, reads DAMVIQNPRYQVTQFGKPVTLSCSQTLNHNVMYWYQQKSSQAPKLLFHYYDKDFNNEADTPDNFQSRRPNTSFCFLDIRSPGLGDTAMYLCATSRAGYNSPLHFGNGTRLTVT.

This clone was seen more than once but under ten times. The chain has TRBV27 and TRBJ2-2, with TRBD1 matching over 7 bases. This CDR3 comprises 14 residues. V shed 4 bases and J 8 bases; nucleotides not matched to a gene: 7. Looked up from germline, CDR1 is MNHEY and CDR2 is SMNVEV (reference sequence). CDR3 loop: CASSSTGRTGELFF. CDR3 coding DNA: TGTGCCAGCAGTTCGACAGGGAGAACAGGGGAGCTGTTTTTT.

The chain joins TRBV27 to TRBJ2-3; D uncertain. Per germline, CDR1 MNHEY and CDR2 SMNVEV (reference sequence). Trimming shortened V by 2 bases and J by 2 bases, and 11 bases separated the two germline ends. This CDR3 contains 15 residues. The CDR3 sequence: CASSLRQTITDTQYF. CDR3 DNA: TGTGCCAGCAGTTTACGTCAGACGATCACAGATACGCAGTATTTT.

In this sample, this clone turned up a few times. V and J are TRBV7-9 and TRBJ2-1, with TRBD1 matching over 7 bases. V was pared by 4 bases and J by 6 bases, with 9 bases of the junction left unmatched. The CDR3 spans 15 residues. CDR1 is SEHNR and CDR2 is FQNEAQ in the germline V gene (reference sequence). CDR3 sequence reads: CASSSMQGVGNEQFF. CDR3 bases: TGTGCCAGCAGCTCAATGCAGGGGGTGGGCAATGAGCAGTTCTTC.

The rearrangement links TRBV5-6 to TRBJ2-4, with TRBD2 as a possible D gene (5 bases). In germline, CDR1 is SGHDT, CDR2 YYEEEE. The CDR3 covers 19 residues. Trimming took off 4 bases at V and 3 bases at J, with 26 bases between the two ends. CDR3 protein: CASSPTLQQNPRGKNIQYF. DNA for the CDR3: TGTGCCAGCAGCCCCACCTTGCAACAAAACCCCCGGGGCAAAAACATTCAGTACTTC.

J is TRBJ2-2 and V is TRBV4-3; 10 bases match TRBD2. CDR1 is LGHNA, CDR2 YSLEER, per germline. The CDR3 spans 16 residues. Trimming removed 4 bases from V and 3 bases from J; junction bases left unmatched: 5. CDR3 in DNA: TGCGCCAGCAGCCGCAGCGGGAGGGCCTACACCGGGGAGCTGTTTTTT. This translates into CASSRSGRAYTGELFF.

V and J are TRBV4-3 and TRBJ2-1; tentative D call: TRBD2 (6 bases). V lost 3 bases to trimming and J lost 4 bases, with 19 bases between them. Germline V CDR1 and CDR2: LGHNA, YSLEER. CDR3 length: 17 amino acids. The CDR3 loop reads CASSQDGRDSIYNEQFF. In DNA form, the CDR3 reads TGCGCCAGCAGCCAGGATGGGCGGGACTCCATTTACAATGAGCAGTTCTTC.

This clone was found once. The chain combines TRBV28 with TRBJ2-7, with 8 bases that match TRBD2. The CDR3 is 13 residues long. Per germline, CDR1 MDHEN and CDR2 SYDVKM. V was clipped by 10 bases and J by 4 bases; unmatched bases: 9. CDR3 protein: CATISGASYEQYV. The CDR3, as DNA: TGTGCCACCATTAGCGGGGCCTCATACGAGCAGTACGTC.

CDR3 nucleotides: TGTGCCAGCAGCCAAGAACGCACGGATGAAAAACTGTTTTTT. Translating gives CASSQERTDEKLFF. V is TRBV4-2 and J is TRBJ1-4; no definite D call. Germline V lookup: CDR1 LGHNA, CDR2 YNFKEQ. The CDR3 covers 14 residues. Between the trimmed V and J ends, which lost 0 bases and 6 bases, there was a span of 8 bases.

The chain uses TRBV4-2 and TRBJ2-7; D remains unclear. The V gene's germline CDR1 is LGHNA and CDR2 YNFKEQ. This CDR3 has 12 residues. V was shortened by 0 bases and J by 4 bases, with 4 bases between the two germline ends. The CDR3 sequence: CASSQDWYEQYF. In DNA, the CDR3 is TGTGCCAGCAGCCAAGATTGGTACGAGCAGTACTTC.

The chain uses TRBV13 and TRBJ1-1; unclear D gene. V lost 4 bases to trimming and J lost 1 base, with 4 bases between them. Germline V gene data show CDR1 as PRHDT and CDR2 as FYEKMQ (reference sequence). The CDR3 is made up of 12 amino acids. The CDR3 spells CASSSANTEAFF. The CDR3 DNA sequence: TGTGCCAGCAGCTCAGCGAACACTGAAGCTTTCTTT.

The rearrangement joins TRBV14 to TRBJ2-7; D is undetermined. V lost 1 base and J 6 bases, leaving 4 bases between the germline ends. Germline lookup yields CDR1 SGHDN and CDR2 FVKESK. The length of the CDR3 is 11 residues. The CDR3 nucleotides read TGTGCCAGCAGCCAAGGATCCGAGCAGTACTTC. Protein sequence: CASSQGSEQYF.

The chain uses TRBV27 and TRBJ2-7; 9 bases line up with TRBD2. This CDR3 comprises 15 residues. The germline V gene encodes CDR1 MNHEY and CDR2 SMNVEV (reference sequence). Trimming took 1 base from V and 6 from J; bases not matched to a gene: 7. Written as DNA, the CDR3 is TGTGCCAGCAGTTTATTTCCTAGCGGGATCTCCGAGCAGTACTTC. It encodes CASSLFPSGISEQYF.

The rearrangement joins TRBV10-2 to TRBJ1-1, with D uncertain. Germline V gives CDR1 WSHSY, CDR2 SAAADI. V lost 6 bases, J lost 1 base, and 12 bases lay in between. The CDR3 runs 14 residues. DNA of the CDR3: TGCGCCAGCAGCCCCAGGAGGGAGAACACTGAAGCTTTCTTT. Its protein product is CASSPRRENTEAFF.

The rearrangement joins TRBV19 to TRBJ1-1, with no clear D. With 4 bases removed from V and 1 base from J, the gap between germline ends came to 10 bases. The CDR3 covers 14 residues. Germline-derived CDR1 and CDR2 are LNHDA and SQIVND (reference sequence). CDR3 amino acids: CASSNVRGNTEAFF. The CDR3 bases are TGTGCCAGTAGTAATGTCCGGGGGAACACTGAAGCTTTCTTT.

The chain recombines TRBV6-1 with TRBJ1-2; 8 bases align to TRBD1. Germline loops: CDR1 MNHNS, CDR2 SASEGT. CDR3 size: 17 residues. Trimming at V came to 2 bases and at J to 5 bases, leaving 13 bases not matched to a gene. This chain's CDR3 is CASSETRGLPLAYGYTF. In DNA form, the CDR3 reads TGTGCCAGCAGTGAAACCAGGGGGCTGCCCCTCGCATATGGCTACACCTTC.

This chain connects TRBV5-6 to TRBJ1-1, with 12 bases lining up with TRBD1. The CDR3 loop spans 18 amino acids. The germline V gene has CDR1 SGHDT and CDR2 YYEEEE. After removal of 2 bases from V and 3 bases from J, the junction contained 11 bases not matched to a gene. CDR3 sequence: CASSFGTGGAVGDTEAFF. The CDR3 DNA sequence: TGTGCCAGCAGCTTCGGGACAGGGGGCGCAGTAGGGGACACTGAAGCTTTCTTT.

The CDR3: CASSFHGSRVSGNTIYF. The CDR3 DNA reads TGTGCCAGCAGCTTTCACGGTTCCCGGGTATCTGGAAACACCATATATTTT. V gene TRBV7-9 combines with J gene TRBJ1-3; D remains ambiguous. The CDR3 covers 17 residues. Germline loops: CDR1 SEHNR, CDR2 FQNEAQ (reference sequence). V dropped 3 bases and J dropped 1 base, with 16 bases sitting between them.